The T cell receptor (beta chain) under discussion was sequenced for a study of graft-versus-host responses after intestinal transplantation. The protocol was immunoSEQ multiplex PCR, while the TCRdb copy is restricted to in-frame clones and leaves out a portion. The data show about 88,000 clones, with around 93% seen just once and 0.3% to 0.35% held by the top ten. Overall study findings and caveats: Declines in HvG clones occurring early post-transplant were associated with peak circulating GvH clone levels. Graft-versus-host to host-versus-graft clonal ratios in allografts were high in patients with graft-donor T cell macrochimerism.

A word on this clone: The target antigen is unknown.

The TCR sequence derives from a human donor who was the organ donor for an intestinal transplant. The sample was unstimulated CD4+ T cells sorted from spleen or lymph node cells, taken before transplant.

CDR3 amino acids: CASTDNGGSTDTQYF. DNA of the CDR3: TGTGCCAGCACTGACAACGGGGGATCCACAGATACGCAGTATTTT. This chain uses TRBV6-1 with TRBJ2-3; possible D gene TRBD2, 6 bases. This CDR3 spans 15 amino acids. The germline V gene has CDR1 MNHNS and CDR2 SASEGT. Trimming shortened V by 7 bases and J by 2 bases, and 16 bases separated the two germline ends.